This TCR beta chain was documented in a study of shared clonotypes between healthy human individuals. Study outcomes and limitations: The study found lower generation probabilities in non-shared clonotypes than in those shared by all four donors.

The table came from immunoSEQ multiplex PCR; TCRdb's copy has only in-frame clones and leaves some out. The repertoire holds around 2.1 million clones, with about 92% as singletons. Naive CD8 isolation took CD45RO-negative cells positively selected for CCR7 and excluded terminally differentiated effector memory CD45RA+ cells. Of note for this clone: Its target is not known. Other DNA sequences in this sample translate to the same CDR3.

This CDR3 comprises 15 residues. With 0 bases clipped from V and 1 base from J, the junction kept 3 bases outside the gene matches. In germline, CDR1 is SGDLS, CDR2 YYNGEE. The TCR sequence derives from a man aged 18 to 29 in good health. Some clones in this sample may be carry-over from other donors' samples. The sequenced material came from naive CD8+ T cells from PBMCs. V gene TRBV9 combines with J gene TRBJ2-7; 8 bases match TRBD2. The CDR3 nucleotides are TGTGCCAGCAGCGTAGCTGCTAGCGGGTCCTACGAGCAGTACTTC. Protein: CASSVAASGSYEQYF.